The T cell receptor (beta chain) described here comes from a study of T cell responses to AZD1222 COVID-19 vaccine (dated by TCRdb to the early 2020s). Describing the broader study: AZD1222 recipients given second doses at about 4 weeks or at about 12 weeks were pooled, since spike-specific TCR depth and breadth were not found to differ between the two schedules. Trial participants were enrolled by age into 18-55, 56-69 and 70-plus year subgroups, with approximately 160, 26 and 62 TCR-sequenced participants respectively. TCR sequencing covered 230 to 250 trial participants: 207 given two doses of AZD1222 and 26 given two doses of MenACWY control vaccine. Here is what the overall study found, with its caveats: After two AZD1222 doses, both the breadth and the depth of spike-specific TCRs were significantly higher than at day 0 and than in MenACWY recipients. Reportedly, close to half of the unique spike-specific TCRs recognized epitopes lying outside the regions that are mutated in the B.1.351 and B.1.1.7 variants. Most participants were white British and females outnumbered males, and the authors suggested that clonal diversity may have been underestimated. The vaccine-associated CD4 TCRs covered the entire spike protein, and the dominant responses fell in regions 160-218 and 743-854. Because no samples from the day 14 peak response were available, repertoires could be characterized only after the peak T cell response. Conclusions about previously exposed vaccinees are limited because only five to seven AZD1222 recipients were SARS-CoV-2 seropositive at baseline. The 56-69-year group was small, and its depth increase did not reach significance, likely because of low power.

About this clone: The specificity of this receptor is unknown. There are no base qualities to consult, and no much larger clone falls within one base.

The time point label here, explained by the study, means: baseline before first vaccination. The vaccinee samples were drawn from two UK trials, COV001 and COV002, one of which was a single-blind randomized controlled phase 2/3 trial testing AZD1222 (ChAdOx1 nCoV-19) in healthy adults. For TCRbeta chain sequencing, PBMC samples from trial participants were taken at day 0 and at day 28 after the second dose. V lost 4 bases and J lost 5 bases; the stretch between them is 23 bases long. From the germline V gene, CDR1 is LGHNA and CDR2 is YNFKEQ. The cysteine opens and the phenylalanine closes a CDR3 of 17 amino acids. Only CDR3 DNA is held: 51 bases, read in frame from base 1. The CDR3 regions of human TCRbeta chains were analyzed by immunosequencing. The paper's data handling went like this. TCRs in the repertoires were compared against a reference library of SARS-CoV-2-specific TCRs that had been generated with the MIRA antigen-specificity platform. Breadth was defined as the fraction of unique TCRs that were SARS-CoV-2-associated, and depth was defined as the fraction of total T cells that were SARS-CoV-2-associated. Each spike-specific TCR was assigned to its reactive spike region and to a CD4 or CD8 class using the MIRA data. Log10-transformed breadth and depth values were compared by one-way ANOVA with Sidak's multiple comparisons tests. Here the immuneACCESS table is served through TCRdb, limited to in-frame sequences with V and J called. Missing clones are a known gap in these copies; in checked studies unresolved V genes cover under half, and the rest lacks a known reason. The V and J calls and clone size are taken from that table; D and trimming were inferred from the DNA. The sample table contains roughly 120,000 clones; only one count was recorded for about 91% of them. Together, the top ten hold over 2.5% of the sample.

The TCR was taken from an adult in good health. The sequencing used peripheral blood, collected on day 0 of AZD1222 vaccination. Here the chain combines TRBV4-2 and TRBJ1-2; no D segment can be confidently identified. CDR3 region: CASSPGANGQPFYGYTF. The DNA reads TGTGCCAGCAGCCCCGGCGCTAATGGCCAACCTTTTTATGGCTACACCTTC.